This TCR beta chain was identified in a study of T cell responses to AZD1222 COVID-19 vaccine. General study results and limits: Reports say nearly half of spike-specific TCRs go after unmutated variant regions.

In regard to this clone: Antigen specificity is unknown.

Clones were sequenced by immunoSEQ multiplex PCR, and TCRdb holds only the in-frame ones, with some missing. The sample has about 160,000 clones, 85% to 90% seen once. Per germline, CDR1 SNHLY and CDR2 FYNNEI. The CDR3 consists of 14 residues. Trimming cost V 9 bases and J 0 bases, with 14 bases left between them. The sample consisted of peripheral blood, taken on day 0 of AZD1222 vaccination. The chain combines TRBV2 with TRBJ2-5; weak D call: TRBD2 (5 bases). The TCR comes from an adult in good health. The CDR3 bases are TGTGCCAGGGGCCCCCGGGGTTACCAAGAGACCCAGTACTTC. Protein sequence: CARGPRGYQETQYF.